The text below deals with one TCR beta chain. Its specificity is not known. The data were obtained in a study of tumor-infiltrating lymphocytes in glioblastoma multiforme. Study results and limitations: RNA-based TCR sequencing may distort clone frequencies, since cells carry unequal TCR transcript numbers. No surface-marker sorting into functional T cell subtypes was done.

TCRB libraries came from RNA via three nested multiplex PCR rounds. TCRdb passed the multiplex PCR reads through MiXCR, listing each CDR3 protein once. The sample yields 15,000 or so distinct CDR3 sequences, 73% seen once. The receptor comes from a male donor with glioblastoma. Specimen: brain tumor tissue.

This chain's CDR3 is CASSSLAVVQETQYF. For the CDR3, the DNA is TGTGCCAGCAGCTCCTTAGCGGTAGTCCAAGAGACCCAGTACTTC. V and J are TRBV11-2 and TRBJ2-5; tentative D call: TRBD2 (6 bases). The CDR3 has 15 amino acids. CDR1 is SGHAT, CDR2 FQNNGV, per germline. Trimming took off 4 bases at V and 1 base at J, with 13 bases between the two ends.